Below, 17 T cell receptor beta chains from the same sample are listed, as sequenced in a study of T cells in Graves' hyperthyroidism and ophthalmopathy. RNA transcripts gave rise to amplified TCR beta CDR3 regions. TCR CDR3 regions were first amplified by RT-PCR with HTBI primers. Each CDR3 protein gets one entry after TCRdb re-called the multiplex PCR reads with MiXCR. Of some 300,000 distinct CDR3 sequences in the sample, less than 15% were seen once. Input material: blood. These receptors all stem from a woman in her 30s with Graves' hyperthyroidism that later progressed to Graves' ophthalmopathy.

The V gene is TRBV25-1, the J gene TRBJ2-4, with D possibly called TRBD1 or TRBD2 (5 bases each). CDR3 size: 13 residues. Germline CDR1 MGHDK, CDR2 SYGVNS. Between the trimmed V and J ends, which lost 0 bases and 10 bases, there was a span of 10 bases. CDR3 amino acids: CASSEYIGGIQYF. CDR3 bases: TGTGCCAGCAGTGAATATATTGGGGGTATTCAGTACTTC.

This clonotype was counted only a few times. This chain uses TRBV2 with TRBJ2-1, with 8 bases identical to TRBD1. The germline V gene has CDR1 SNHLY and CDR2 FYNNEI. Losses at the gene ends were 2 bases for V and 1 base for J; bases not matched to a gene: 1. The CDR3 has 15 residues. The CDR3, as DNA: TGTGCCAGCAGTGAAAGGGACAGGTCCTACAATGAGCAGTTCTTC. Residues: CASSERDRSYNEQFF.

The chain uses TRBV9 and TRBJ2-1; the match to TRBD2 covers 9 bases. The V gene's germline CDR1 is SGDLS and CDR2 YYNGEE. There are 16 residues in the CDR3. The V segment lost 3 bases and the J segment 10 bases; nucleotides outside the gene matches: 14. The CDR3 reads CASSGDYSGRIGEQFF. CDR3 in DNA: TGTGCCAGCAGCGGCGACTACAGCGGGAGGATAGGCGAGCAGTTCTTC.

This clonotype came up many times. The rearrangement uses TRBV2 and TRBJ2-7; D uncertain. Germline-derived CDR1 and CDR2 are SNHLY and FYNNEI. V lost 6 bases and J 2 bases, leaving 14 bases between the germline ends. The CDR3 contains 14 residues. The CDR3 DNA is TGTGCCAGCAGCCTGGCGTCTGACCCCTACGAGCAGTACTTC. Its translation is CASSLASDPYEQYF.

This clonotype was observed a few times. The chain combines TRBV3-2 with TRBJ2-7. TRBV3-2 is marked as a pseudogene. This CDR3 region has 16 residues. CDR3 residues: CASSQVLAGGPHEQYF. The DNA of the CDR3 is TGTGCCAGCAGCCAAGTATTGGCGGGAGGGCCTCACGAGCAGTACTTC.

This clonotype showed up many times. The rearrangement uses TRBV7-2 and TRBJ2-3; tentatively, D is TRBD1 or TRBD2 (5 bases each). Germline V lookup: CDR1 SGHTA, CDR2 FQGNSA. V dropped 4 bases and J dropped 0 bases, with 11 bases sitting between them. This CDR3 has 15 amino acids. The DNA of the CDR3 is TGTGCCAGCAGCTGGGACGGAGGCAGCACAGATACGCAGTATTTT. Translating it yields CASSWDGGSTDTQYF.

On this clonotype itself: A much larger clone sits a single nucleotide away, making a read error possible. The J gene is TRBJ2-2, the V gene TRBV30; 9 bases are a match to TRBD1. From germline, CDR1 is GTSNPN and CDR2 SVGIG (reference sequence). The CDR3 length is 15 residues. Losses at the gene ends were 6 bases for V and 5 bases for J; bases not matched to a gene: 10. Here the CDR3 DNA reads TGTGCCTGCTTCCCCCCGGGACAGGGAACCGGGGAGCTGTTTTTT. Its protein product is CACFPPGQGTGELFF.

This clonotype was recorded at least ten times. This sequence joins TRBV29-1 and TRBJ2-2, with 7 bases matching TRBD1. This CDR3 contains 16 residues. Germline V gives CDR1 SQVTM, CDR2 ANQGSEA. J lost 1 base, V lost 0 bases, and 5 bases had no gene match. The CDR3 DNA reads as TGCAGCGTTGAAGACCGACAGGGATTGAACACCGGGGAGCTGTTTTTT. It codes for CSVEDRQGLNTGELFF.

This clonotype was counted many times. The chain joins TRBV11-3 to TRBJ2-1; the match to TRBD2 covers 7 bases. CDR1 is SGHNT and CDR2 is YENEEA in the germline V gene. J was trimmed by 0 bases and V by 4 bases; bases with no gene match: 3. The CDR3 loop spans 15 amino acids. Here the CDR3 DNA reads TGTGCCAGCAGCTCCCGCGGGAGCTCCTACAATGAGCAGTTCTTC. This translates into CASSSRGSSYNEQFF.

This clonotype was observed at least ten times. The rearrangement joins TRBV6-2 or TRBV6-3 to TRBJ2-2, with 10 bases fitting TRBD1. Germline trimming cut 1 base from V and 5 bases from J; bases unmatched to any gene: 4. The germline gives CDR1 MNHEY, CDR2 SVGEGT. This CDR3 has 16 residues. CDR3 amino acids: CASSYLPGQGTGELFF. The CDR3 nucleotides are TGTGCCAGCAGTTACTTACCGGGACAGGGGACCGGGGAGCTGTTTTTT.

This clonotype occurred many times. This chain uses TRBV6-2 or TRBV6-3 with TRBJ1-5; TRBD1 might be the D (6 bases). Trimming took off 2 bases at V and 4 bases at J, with 15 bases between the two ends. The CDR3 is 16 amino acids. Looked up from germline, CDR1 is MNHEY and CDR2 is SVGEGT. The CDR3 nucleotides are TGTGCCAGCAGTTACCTCCCGCGACAGGTTAATCAGCCCCAGCATTTT. Translation gives CASSYLPRQVNQPQHF.

Many counts were recorded for this clonotype. The chain combines TRBV30 with TRBJ2-5, with 9 nucleotides matching TRBD2. The J segment lost 5 bases and the V segment lost 3 bases, leaving 1 base of the junction unmatched. Germline V gene data show CDR1 as GTSNPN and CDR2 as SVGIG (reference sequence). The CDR3 runs to 12 residues. The CDR3 DNA sequence: TGTGCCTGGAGGGCGGGGGGGGAGACCCAGTACTTC. Translation gives CAWRAGGETQYF. Full variable domain (missing parts from reference TRBV30 and TRBJ2-5): SQTIHQWPATLVQPVGSPLSLECTVEGTSNPNLYWYRQAAGRGLQLLFYSVGIGQISSEVPQNLSASRPQDRQFILSSKKLLLSDSGFYLCAWRAGGETQYFGPGTRLLVL.

This clonotype was seen more than once but under ten times. The chain combines TRBV19 with TRBJ2-4; D call uncertain. Germline assignment: CDR1 LNHDA and CDR2 SQIVND (reference sequence). The CDR3 runs to 15 residues. Trimming removed 6 bases at V and 0 bases at J, with 12 bases between. In nucleotides, the CDR3 is TGTGCCAGTAGCGAACAGACGGCAGCCAAAAACATTCAGTACTTC. It translates to CASSEQTAAKNIQYF.

Only a few counts were recorded for this clonotype. V and J are TRBV6-2 or TRBV6-3 and TRBJ2-1, with unresolved D. V lost 5 bases to trimming and J lost 0 bases, with 11 bases between them. This CDR3 is 15 amino acids long. CDR1 MNHEY and CDR2 SVGEGT come from the germline V gene. CDR3 sequence: CASSRFGGSYNEQFF. CDR3 coding DNA: TGTGCCAGCAGTCGGTTCGGCGGCTCCTACAATGAGCAGTTCTTC.

This clonotype was picked up many times. The chain employs TRBV7-3 and TRBJ2-5, with 12 bases that match TRBD2. The V gene end was trimmed by 4 bases and the J gene end by 4 bases; junction bases not matched to a gene: 1. CDR3 size: 14 residues. The germline CDR1 and CDR2 sequences are SGHTA and FQGTGA. DNA of the CDR3: TGTGCCAGCAGCTCGGGACTAGCGGGAGAGACCCAGTACTTC. Residues: CASSSGLAGETQYF. The full variable domain, in which reference TRBV7-3 and TRBJ2-5 provide the parts outside the CDR3, is GAGVSQTPSNKVTEKGKYVELRCDPISGHTALYWYRQSLGQGPEFLIYFQGTGAADDSGLPNDRFFAVRPEGSVSTLKIQRTERGDSAVYLCASSSGLAGETQYFGPGTRLLVL.

The chain is built from TRBV7-8 and TRBJ1-4; the match to TRBD1 covers 7 bases. The CDR3 length is 13 residues. Per the germline V gene, CDR1 is SGHVS and CDR2 is FQNEAQ. V shed 3 bases and J 8 bases; nucleotides not matched to a gene: 3. The CDR3 nucleotides read TGTGCCAGCAGCTTCCTACAGGGGGAAAAACTGTTTTTT. Amino acid sequence: CASSFLQGEKLFF.

This clonotype was observed many times. The chain has TRBV27 and TRBJ2-3; 13 positions match TRBD2. Trimming removed 5 bases from V and 2 bases from J; junction bases left unmatched: 4. The CDR3 extends over 16 amino acids. CDR1 is MNHEY and CDR2 is SMNVEV in the germline V gene (reference sequence). The CDR3 DNA is TGTGCCAGCAGTGTGGGACTAGCGGGATCCACAGATACGCAGTATTTT. Translated, it gives CASSVGLAGSTDTQYF.